This entry concerns a single T cell receptor beta chain. Germline and junction disagree at one end, which may indicate a read error. Using its own MiXCR run on the 5' RACE reads, TCRdb lists one record per CDR3 protein. The table records about 110,000 distinct CDR3 sequences, around an eighth of them present only once. This entry belongs to a study of T-cell memory formation after mild COVID-19. Germline CDR1 reads SQVTM; CDR2 reads ANQGSEA. This CDR3 comprises 11 residues. The sequence was collected from an adult woman who had mild COVID-19 (a few samples of this study predate the infection). Cell type and time point are not known. This rearrangement joins TRBV29-1 to TRBJ2-5; either TRBD1 or TRBD2 may supply D (5 bases each). Sequencing used PBMCs or a T cell subset sorted from them (not recorded which). As DNA, the CDR3 is TGCAGCGTTGTTTCGACGGGGCATCACGACTTC. Its protein product is CSVVSTGHHDF.